The text below deals with one T cell receptor beta chain. The length of the CDR3 is 15 residues. Per germline, CDR1 SGDLS and CDR2 YYNGEE. Trimming removed 0 bases at V and 4 bases at J, with 13 bases between. The assay was immunoSEQ multiplex PCR, and TCRdb's table has in-frame clones only and misses some. The sample contains roughly 130,000 clones, about 85% of which appear only once. This specimen belongs to a study of blood T cell repertoires in COVID-19. Study information: Samples taken during acute and convalescent COVID-19 were collected in the United States, Italy and Spain.

The sequence was collected from a man in his 70s with acute or convalescent COVID-19. The chain employs TRBV9 and TRBJ1-2; D might be TRBD1 (5 bases). The source material was peripheral blood. The DNA for the CDR3 is TGTGCCAGCAGCGTAGATCAGGGATCAGCCTATGGCTACACCTTC. Translation: CASSVDQGSAYGYTF.